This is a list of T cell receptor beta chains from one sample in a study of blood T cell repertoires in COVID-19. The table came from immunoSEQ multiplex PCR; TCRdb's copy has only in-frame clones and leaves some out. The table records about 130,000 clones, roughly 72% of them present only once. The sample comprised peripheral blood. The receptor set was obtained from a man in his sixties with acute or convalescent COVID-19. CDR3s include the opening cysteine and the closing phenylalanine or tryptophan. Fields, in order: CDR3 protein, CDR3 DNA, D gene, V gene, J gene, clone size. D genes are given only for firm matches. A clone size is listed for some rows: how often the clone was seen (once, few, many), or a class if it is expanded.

CASSPTTSAVTEAFF	TGTGCCAGCAGTCCGACAACATCCGCTGTCACTGAAGCTTTCTTT	NA	TRBV6-5	TRBJ1-1	NA
CASSLGAYSNQPQHF	TGTGCCAGCAGCTTGGGCGCTTATAGCAATCAGCCCCAGCATTTT	NA	TRBV5-5	TRBJ1-5	NA
CASSSTGGRNTEAFF	TGTGCCAGCAGCTCGACCGGAGGGCGGAACACTGAAGCTTTCTTT	NA	TRBV7-8	TRBJ1-1	NA
CASSAFVSTDTQYF	TGTGCCAGCAGTGCTTTTGTTAGCACAGATACGCAGTATTTT	NA	TRBV25-1	TRBJ2-3	few
CASSASGGPNEQFF	TGTGCCAGCAGTGCTAGCGGGGGACCCAATGAGCAGTTCTTC	TRBD2	TRBV6-4	TRBJ2-1	NA
CASSEGASGRNEQFF	TGTGCCAGCAGCGAGGGGGCTAGCGGGCGGAATGAGCAGTTCTTC	NA	TRBV7-3	TRBJ2-1	few
CASSLGGGAKEGTF	TGTGCCAGCAGCTTGGGTGGCGGGGCAAAGGAAGGCACCTTC	NA	TRBV5-6	TRBJ1-2	NA
CASSTGTEAFF	TGTGCCAGCAGTACGGGGACTGAAGCTTTCTTT	NA	TRBV5-4	TRBJ1-1	NA
CASSSGVGFYEQYF	TGTGCCTCAAGCTCCGGAGTGGGTTTTTACGAGCAGTACTTC	NA	TRBV30	TRBJ2-7	few
CASSDAGTGAFNQPQHF	TGTGCCAGCAGTGATGCTGGGACAGGGGCTTTCAATCAGCCCCAGCATTTT	TRBD1	TRBV6-1	TRBJ1-5	NA
CASSQSVRERDTEAFF	TGTGCCAGCAGCCAATCCGTCAGGGAAAGGGACACTGAAGCTTTCTTT	NA	TRBV4-2	TRBJ1-1	once
CASSPQTGGYGYTF	TGTGCCAGCAGTCCCCAGACAGGAGGCTATGGCTACACCTTC	NA	TRBV27	TRBJ1-2	NA
CASSIQANTEAFF	TGTGCCAGCTCCATTCAGGCGAACACTGAAGCTTTCTTT	NA	TRBV18	TRBJ1-1	NA
CAWEVAGVRWTGELFF	TGTGCCTGGGAGGTAGCGGGAGTTCGGTGGACCGGGGAGCTGTTTTTT	TRBD2	TRBV7-8	TRBJ2-2	NA
CASSPYNRGPNTEAFF	TGTGCCAGCAGCCCTTACAACAGGGGACCGAACACTGAAGCTTTCTTT	TRBD1	TRBV4-2	TRBJ1-1	NA
CASSLETSGISYEQYF	TGTGCCAGCAGCTTAGAAACTAGCGGGATCTCCTACGAGCAGTACTTC	TRBD2	TRBV11-2	TRBJ2-7	NA
CASSLAASAGGPTGELFF	TGTGCCAGCAGCTTAGCCGCTTCGGCGGGGGGGCCCACCGGGGAGCTGTTTTTT	TRBD2	TRBV11-2	TRBJ2-2	NA
CSVLQGDTGELFF	TGCAGCGTTCTACAGGGGGACACCGGGGAGCTGTTTTTT	TRBD1	TRBV29-1	TRBJ2-2	NA
CASSMGTGTNYGYTF	TGTGCCAGTAGTATGGGGACAGGAACTAACTATGGCTACACCTTC	TRBD1	TRBV19	TRBJ1-2	NA
CASSLDRSNEKLFF	TGCGCCAGCAGCTTGGACAGGTCTAATGAAAAACTGTTTTTT	NA	TRBV5-1	TRBJ1-4	NA
CASSSGTGGIGYTF	TGTGCCAGCAGCTCCGGGACAGGGGGCATTGGCTACACCTTC	TRBD1	TRBV6-5	TRBJ1-2	NA
CASSLEDFVEREGNEQFF	TGTGCCAGCAGCTTAGAGGACTTCGTAGAGCGGGAGGGCAATGAGCAGTTCTTC	TRBD2	TRBV7-2	TRBJ2-1	NA
CASSQTGNYGYTF	TGCGCCAGCAGCCAGACAGGCAACTATGGCTACACCTTC	NA	TRBV5-1	TRBJ1-2	NA
CASSLWANEQFF	TGTGCCAGCAGCTTATGGGCCAATGAGCAGTTCTTC	NA	TRBV7-9	TRBJ2-1	NA
CASSQDTGTLYLTDTQYF	TGTGCCAGCAGCCAAGATACGGGGACTCTCTACCTCACAGATACGCAGTATTTT	NA	TRBV4-2	TRBJ2-3	NA
CASSSTGANVLTF	TGTGCCAGCTCCTCTACTGGGGCCAACGTCCTGACTTTC	NA	TRBV18	TRBJ2-6	NA
CASSRNPTLGGETQYF	TGCGCCAGCAGCCGAAACCCTACCCTAGGAGGAGAGACCCAGTACTTC	NA	TRBV5-1	TRBJ2-5	NA
CASSIEGRAFF	TGTGCCAGTAGTATTGAGGGCAGGGCTTTCTTT	NA	TRBV19	TRBJ1-1	NA
CASSDTQDYNEQFF	TGCGCCAGCAGTGACACTCAAGACTACAATGAGCAGTTCTTC	NA	TRBV10-2	TRBJ2-1	NA
CASSPNKGNQPQHF	TGTGCCAGCTCACCAAACAAAGGCAATCAGCCCCAGCATTTT	NA	TRBV18	TRBJ1-5	once
CSVKKTDSPYYGYTF	TGCAGCGTCAAAAAAACAGACAGCCCGTACTATGGCTACACCTTC	NA	TRBV29-1	TRBJ1-2	NA
CASRADYSNQPQHF	TGTGCCAGCAGGGCAGACTATAGCAATCAGCCCCAGCATTTT	NA	TRBV27	TRBJ1-5	NA
CASSSGTGNTEAFF	TGTGCCAGCAGCTCCGGGACAGGGAACACTGAAGCTTTCTTT	TRBD1	TRBV3-1/TRBV3-2	TRBJ1-1	few
CACLLQDRGRRDGYTF	TGTGCCTGTTTGCTTCAGGACAGGGGGCGAAGGGATGGCTACACCTTC	TRBD1	TRBV30	TRBJ1-2	NA
CASSQDLGRTQYF	TGTGCCAGCAGCCAAGATCTCGGTCGGACGCAGTATTTT	NA	TRBV3-1/TRBV3-2	TRBJ2-3	NA
CASSRNPGTGKGYTF	TGTGCCAGCAGCCGCAATCCCGGGACAGGGAAAGGCTACACCTTC	TRBD1	TRBV7-6	TRBJ1-2	NA
CASSVASGNTEAFF	TGTGCCAGCAGCGTAGCTAGTGGGAACACTGAAGCTTTCTTT	NA	TRBV9	TRBJ1-1	NA
CASSLGGRNTEAFF	TGTGCCAGCAGCTTAGGGGGGCGGAACACTGAAGCTTTCTTT	NA	TRBV7-2	TRBJ1-1	once
CASSPSGTYEQYF	TGTGCCAGCAGCCCGAGCGGGACCTACGAGCAGTACTTC	TRBD2	TRBV3-1/TRBV3-2	TRBJ2-7	NA
CASSYYENRVTEAFF	TGTGCCAGCAGTTATTATGAGAACCGGGTCACTGAAGCTTTCTTT	NA	TRBV6-5	TRBJ1-1	few
CASSGAGQSSYNEQFF	TGTGCCAGCTCTGGGGCAGGACAGAGCTCCTACAATGAGCAGTTCTTC	NA	TRBV18	TRBJ2-1	NA
CASSSLDRTYEQYF	TGTGCCAGTAGTTCCCTTGACAGAACCTACGAGCAGTACTTC	NA	TRBV19	TRBJ2-7	NA